The 26 T cell receptor beta chains in this list originate from one sample, sequenced in a study of blood T cell repertoires in COVID-19 (TCRdb year 2020). Libraries were prepared through the immunoSEQ multiplex PCR assay. The clones in this table, taken by TCRdb from immuneACCESS, are in-frame only. Not every clone is retained; where verified, under half of the shortfall comes from an unresolved V gene, and the cause of the rest is unknown. The sample has 200,000 to 250,000 clones on record, approximately 90% of them singletons. The top ten hold more than 10% of the sample. The sequenced sample was PBMCs or T cells enriched from blood (not recorded which). The receptors come from a man under 40 who had recovered from COVID-19.

The chain links TRBV27 to TRBJ2-5; tentatively, D is TRBD1 (5 bases). The CDR3 length is 16 residues. Between the trimmed V and J ends, which lost 6 bases and 1 base, there was a span of 18 bases. CDR1 MNHEY and CDR2 SMNVEV come from the germline V gene (reference sequence). CDR3 DNA: TGTGCCAGCAGGGGGCGAGTCACGGGCCTCCAAGAGACCCAGTACTTC. It yields the protein CASRGRVTGLQETQYF.

The chain employs TRBV5-1 and TRBJ2-3; no definite D call. With 1 base removed from V and 2 bases from J, the gap between germline ends came to 5 bases. The CDR3 has 13 amino acids. Germline CDR1 reads SGHRS; CDR2 reads YFSETQ. The CDR3 region is CASSLFLTDTQYF. The CDR3 DNA reads as TGCGCCAGCAGCTTGTTTCTCACAGATACGCAGTATTTT.

The chain has TRBV7-2 and TRBJ1-1; TRBD1 is a possible D gene (5 bases). V lost 0 bases and J lost 0, with 5 bases in between. The germline V gene has CDR1 SGHTA and CDR2 FQGNSA. This CDR3 spans 14 amino acids. The CDR3 spells CASSLAGVNTEAFF. CDR3 sequence (DNA): TGTGCCAGCAGCTTAGCAGGGGTGAACACTGAAGCTTTCTTT.

The J gene is TRBJ1-2, the V gene TRBV24-1, with D possibly matching TRBD1 (6 bases). Germline values: CDR1 KGHDR, CDR2 SFDVKD. Trimming stripped 4 bases from V and 6 bases from J, with 17 bases between. The CDR3 covers 15 residues. The CDR3 loop reads CATSDPNRAGDGYTF. CDR3 DNA sequence: TGTGCCACCAGTGACCCAAACAGGGCCGGTGATGGCTACACCTTC.

The chain joins TRBV7-7 to TRBJ2-2; the match to TRBD2 covers 12 bases. The CDR3 totals 14 residues. CDR1 is SSHAT, CDR2 FNYEAQ, per germline (reference sequence). DNA of the CDR3: TGTGCAGTACTAGCGGGAGGTCGGACCGGGGAGCTGTTTTTT. Amino acids: CAVLAGGRTGELFF.

A single count supports this clone. This rearrangement joins TRBV5-1 to TRBJ2-2; D is unresolved. The CDR3 runs 13 residues. With 6 bases removed from V and 1 base from J, the gap between germline ends came to 7 bases. The V gene's germline CDR1 is SGHRS and CDR2 YFSETQ. The CDR3 is CASMTGNTGELFF. In DNA form, the CDR3 reads TGCGCCAGCATGACGGGGAACACCGGGGAGCTGTTTTTT.

The chain has TRBV9 and TRBJ1-2; possibly TRBD1 for D (5 bases). V lost 3 bases to trimming and J lost 3 bases, with 15 bases between them. The CDR3 is 15 amino acids. Germline loops: CDR1 SGDLS, CDR2 YYNGEE. CDR3 DNA: TGTGCCAGCAGCGAGACCTTAGACAGCTACTATGGCTACACCTTC. It yields the protein CASSETLDSYYGYTF.

The chain combines TRBV6-5 with TRBJ2-1, with TRBD2 matching over 8 bases. Unmatched junction bases numbered 6, after V lost 7 bases and J lost 4 bases. Germline V gene lookup returns CDR1 MNHEY and CDR2 SVGAGI. There are 14 residues in the CDR3. CDR3 residues: CASTLGGGYNEQFF. CDR3 DNA: TGTGCCAGCACTCTAGGCGGGGGGTACAATGAGCAGTTCTTC.

The J gene is TRBJ2-2, the V gene TRBV7-2, with 9 bases aligning to TRBD2. Germline CDR1 is SGHTA and CDR2 is FQGNSA. The J segment lost 1 base and the V segment lost 9 bases, leaving 3 bases of the junction unmatched. There are 14 residues in the CDR3. The CDR3 region has the DNA TGTGCCAGTACTAGCGGGCAGAACACCGGGGAGCTGTTTTTT. Protein sequence: CASTSGQNTGELFF. The full variable domain, its missing parts supplied by reference TRBV7-2 and TRBJ2-2, is GAGVSQSPSNKVTEKGKDVELRCDPISGHTALYWYRQSLGQGLEFLIYFQGNSAPDKSGLPSDRFSAERTGGSVSTLTIQRTQQEDSAVYLCASTSGQNTGELFFGEGSRLTVL.

The chain couples TRBV10-3 to TRBJ1-6, with D possibly being TRBD1 (6 bases). This CDR3 region has 14 residues. V lost 9 bases, J lost 8 bases, and 17 bases lay in between. CDR1 is ENHRY and CDR2 is SYGVKD in the germline V gene. The CDR3 region is CAIQSGTPDSPLHF. The CDR3 nucleotides read TGTGCCATTCAAAGCGGGACACCCGATTCACCCCTCCACTTT.

This clone has more than one count but fewer than ten. The rearrangement uses TRBV29-1 and TRBJ2-2; tentative D call: TRBD1 (5 bases). V was shortened by 5 bases and J by 4 bases, with 11 bases between the two germline ends. This CDR3 region has 13 residues. Germline lookup yields CDR1 SQVTM and CDR2 ANQGSEA. CDR3 protein: CSVRQSGTGELFF. In DNA, the CDR3 is TGCAGCGTTAGACAGTCGGGCACCGGGGAGCTGTTTTTT.

This sequence joins TRBV29-1 and TRBJ1-1, with 8 bases aligning to TRBD1. Germline V gene sequence: CDR1 SQVTM, CDR2 ANQGSEA. The CDR3 is 13 amino acids. Trimming at V came to 6 bases and at J to 1 base, leaving 4 bases not matched to a gene. CDR3 residues: CSVTGASNTEAFF. Here the CDR3 DNA reads TGCAGCGTGACAGGGGCATCGAACACTGAAGCTTTCTTT.

The genes are TRBV5-1 and TRBJ1-3; TRBD1 is a possible D gene (5 bases). The CDR3 covers 14 residues. Trimming pared 4 bases from V and 3 bases from J, leaving 11 bases between. CDR1 and CDR2 (germline): SGHRS, YFSETQ. The chain's CDR3 is CASSPQGFGNTIYF. The CDR3 coding sequence is TGCGCCAGCAGCCCGCAGGGATTTGGAAACACCATATATTTT.

The V gene is TRBV10-1, the J gene TRBJ2-7, with D perhaps matching TRBD1 (5 bases). This CDR3 contains 17 residues. Per germline, CDR1 WNHNN and CDR2 SYGVQD (reference sequence). V dropped 2 bases and J dropped 5 bases, with 22 bases sitting between them. The CDR3 region has the DNA TGCGCCAGCAGTGAGCCCCCACTCCCTCCACAGGACCACGAGCAGTACTTC. Translated, it gives CASSEPPLPPQDHEQYF.

The chain couples TRBV10-1 to TRBJ2-2; 7 bases match TRBD1. CDR3 length: 14 residues. J was trimmed by 4 bases and V by 7 bases; bases with no gene match: 6. Germline V gene lookup returns CDR1 WNHNN and CDR2 SYGVQD (reference sequence). The CDR3 sequence: CASNRGLITGELFF. CDR3 DNA: TGCGCCAGCAATAGGGGGCTAATCACCGGGGAGCTGTTTTTT.

This rearrangement joins TRBV10-3 to TRBJ1-2; D call uncertain. Between the trimmed V and J ends, which lost 7 bases and 1 base, there was a span of 13 bases. Germline CDR1 is ENHRY and CDR2 is SYGVKD. The CDR3 runs 14 residues. This CDR3 reads CAIKEDGFNYGYTF. DNA for the CDR3: TGTGCCATCAAGGAGGACGGCTTTAACTATGGCTACACCTTC.

This rearrangement joins TRBV9 to TRBJ1-1, with D perhaps matching TRBD1 (5 bases). The germline V and J ends were trimmed by 3 bases and 4 bases, with 16 bases remaining between them. The CDR3 extends over 15 amino acids. Germline CDR1 reads SGDLS; CDR2 reads YYNGEE. CDR3 DNA: TGTGCCAGCAGCGCCCAAGGGTCGGGGGGCACTGAAGCTTTCTTT. As protein: CASSAQGSGGTEAFF.

The chain combines TRBV19 with TRBJ1-1, with TRBD1 identical over 9 bases. V trimming: 3 bases; J trimming: 4 bases; junction bases outside the gene matches: 6. Germline V CDR1 and CDR2: LNHDA, SQIVND (reference sequence). The CDR3 loop spans 15 amino acids. CDR3 coding DNA: TGTGCCAGTAGTATTAATATGGGACAGGGCACTGAAGCTTTCTTT. Translated: CASSINMGQGTEAFF.

With regard to this clone: The sample carries other DNA sequences with the same CDR3. The rearrangement links TRBV27 to TRBJ1-1, with a possible D match to TRBD1 (6 bases). V was cut by 6 bases and J by 0 bases, with 11 bases left in between. Germline V gene data show CDR1 as MNHEY and CDR2 as SMNVEV (reference sequence). The CDR3 has 14 amino acids. The CDR3 DNA is TGTGCCAGCAGCAGAAGGGGGATGAACACTGAAGCTTTCTTT. This sequence encodes CASSRRGMNTEAFF.

The V call is TRBV24-1, the J call TRBJ2-1; the match to TRBD1 covers 9 bases. In germline, CDR1 is KGHDR, CDR2 SFDVKD. V was pared by 7 bases and J by 8 bases, with 5 bases of the junction left unmatched. The CDR3 sequence is 13 residues long. CDR3 sequence: CATSRGQGYEQFF. DNA of the CDR3: TGTGCCACCAGCCGTGGACAGGGGTATGAGCAGTTCTTC.

This clone appeared once. The chain carries TRBV19 and TRBJ1-3; D not resolved. Between the trimmed V and J ends, which lost 3 bases and 5 bases, there was a span of 14 bases. CDR3 length: 15 residues. Germline CDR1 reads LNHDA; CDR2 reads SQIVND (reference sequence). This CDR3 is CASSMRADRRNTIYF. CDR3 bases: TGTGCCAGTAGTATGCGGGCAGACCGTAGAAACACCATATATTTT. The full variable domain, rest sourced from reference TRBV19 and TRBJ1-3, is DGGITQSPKYLFRKEGQNVTLSCEQNLNHDAMYWYRQDPGQGLRLIYYSQIVNDFQKGDIAEGYSVSREKKESFPLTVTSAQKNPTAFYLCASSMRADRRNTIYFGEGSWLTVV.

The chain carries TRBV19 and TRBJ2-7; TRBD1 matches 7 bases. V lost 7 bases, J lost 5 bases, and 11 bases stayed unmatched. CDR1 is LNHDA, CDR2 SQIVND, per germline (reference sequence). This CDR3 is built from 14 residues. CDR3 protein: CASNPRQGADEQYF. CDR3 coding DNA: TGTGCCAGTAATCCTCGACAGGGAGCCGACGAGCAGTACTTC.

This clone is a singleton in its sample. V and J are TRBV9 and TRBJ1-1; D may be TRBD1 (5 bases). V lost 4 bases to trimming and J lost 10 bases, with 14 bases between them. The CDR3 contains 12 residues. In germline, CDR1 is SGDLS, CDR2 YYNGEE. CDR3 region: CASSPGGGGAFF. The CDR3 coding sequence is TGTGCCAGCAGCCCGGGGGGAGGTGGAGCTTTCTTT.

The chain combines TRBV4-2 with TRBJ2-5; D gene ambiguous. Germline V gene data show CDR1 as LGHNA and CDR2 as YNFKEQ. V lost 3 bases, J lost 0 bases, and 8 bases lay in between. This CDR3 spans 14 amino acids. The CDR3 loop is CASSQSPYQETQYF. CDR3 nucleotides: TGTGCCAGCAGCCAGAGTCCCTACCAAGAGACCCAGTACTTC.

The chain is built from TRBV7-3 and TRBJ2-3; 7 nucleotides align to TRBD2. The ends lost 5 bases at V and 1 base at J; junction bases unmatched: 3. CDR3 size: 14 residues. Germline CDR1 reads SGHTA; CDR2 reads FQGTGA. The CDR3 DNA is TGTGCCAGCAGCCCCACTAGCGGCACAGATACGCAGTATTTT. Translation: CASSPTSGTDTQYF.

V is TRBV11-2 and J is TRBJ1-2; D is perhaps TRBD1 (6 bases). V was shortened by 3 bases and J by 6 bases, with 14 bases between the two germline ends. Germline V gene lookup returns CDR1 SGHAT and CDR2 FQNNGV. The CDR3 spans 14 residues. This CDR3 is CASSFKSGANGYTF. In DNA form, the CDR3 reads TGTGCCAGCAGCTTTAAGTCAGGGGCTAATGGCTACACCTTC.